Listed below are T cell receptor beta chains from one sample, sequenced in a study of monozygotic twins with inflammatory bowel disease. From its re-call of the 5' RACE reads, TCRdb lists each CDR3 protein once, without DNA. This specimen shows more than 300,000 distinct CDR3 sequences; the ten leading clones hold 5.5% to 6.5%. The source material was blood. These receptors all stem from a human donor with ulcerative colitis or Crohn's disease, or a healthy co-twin of an affected twin (not recorded which). CDR3s include the opening cysteine and the closing phenylalanine or tryptophan.

V gene	CDR3 length	J gene	CDR3 protein
TRBV20-1	14	TRBJ2-5	CSASAGGRQETQYF
TRBV7-9	17	TRBJ1-1	CASSSTPITGGYTEAFF
TRBV6-2/TRBV6-3	13	TRBJ2-7	CASSFTKPGLAFF
TRBV20-1	14	TRBJ2-1	CSARLAPLRSEQFF
TRBV20-1	13	TRBJ2-7	CSAPGLDSYEQYF
TRBV28	15	TRBJ2-2	CASSFAQGGTGELFF
TRBV7-6	15	TRBJ2-7	CASSLEAGVEYEQYF
TRBV9	15	TRBJ1-2	CASSERTGGNYGYTF
TRBV5-1	14	TRBJ2-1	CASSLEGPWDGQFF
TRBV12-3/TRBV12-4	17	TRBJ2-7	CASSFGRLGLPSYEQYF
TRBV15	13	TRBJ2-3	CATSRDQSDTQYF
TRBV6-6	14	TRBJ1-1	CASNHRAQNTEAFF
TRBV11-3	15	TRBJ2-7	CASSFLTGAPYEQYF
TRBV6-1	16	TRBJ2-3	CASKGEPGQGGNTQYF
TRBV7-9	14	TRBJ2-7	CASSFSGSPYEQYF
TRBV28	13	TRBJ2-7	CASEETPSLEQYF
TRBV2	13	TRBJ1-1	CASSGNPYTEAFF
TRBV5-4	12	TRBJ2-2	CASSPTIGELFF
TRBV7-9	14	TRBJ2-1	CASSLGGATGEQFF
TRBV10-3	14	TRBJ2-1	CAISDTEPYNEQFF
TRBV12-3/TRBV12-4	15	TRBJ1-6	CASSQGQYYNSPLHF
TRBV7-9	14	TRBJ1-1	CASSLASTGTEAFF
TRBV20-1	15	TRBJ2-3	CSASRTGSGSDTQYF
TRBV6-5	16	TRBJ1-2	CASSYTPRTANYGYTF
TRBV9	14	TRBJ2-3	CASSVGTYTDTQYF
TRBV28	16	TRBJ2-7	CASSGLAGGSSYEQYF
TRBV6-1	14	TRBJ2-5	CASRDSLWKETQYF